A selection of T cell receptor beta chains follows, all from one sample in a study of blood T cell repertoires in COVID-19. Generated by immunoSEQ multiplex PCR, the TCRdb table keeps only in-frame clones and is missing some. The profile shows under 200,000 clones, roughly 90% of them singletons. The sample comprised peripheral blood. These receptors were obtained from a man between 45 and 60 years old with acute or convalescent COVID-19. Both conserved end residues are part of each CDR3. The D gene is left open where the match is weak. Clone sizes are given selectively: once, few, many, or a class where the clone is expanded.

V: TRBV2
D: .
size: .
J: TRBJ1-5
CDR3: CASSADRLNQPQHF
DNA: TGTGCCAGCAGTGCCGACAGGCTCAATCAGCCCCAGCATTTT

V: TRBV27
D: .
size: .
J: TRBJ1-6
CDR3: CASWKAGDNSPLHF
DNA: TGTGCCAGCTGGAAGGCGGGGGACAATTCACCCCTCCACTTT

V: TRBV24-1
D: .
size: once
J: TRBJ1-5
CDR3: CATSGSSYSNQPQHF
DNA: TGTGCCACCAGTGGGAGCAGCTATAGCAATCAGCCCCAGCATTTT

V: TRBV5-1
D: TRBD2
size: .
J: TRBJ2-5
CDR3: CASSAGLAGSAIMTQYF
DNA: TGCGCCAGCAGCGCGGGACTAGCGGGATCAGCAATCATGACCCAGTACTTC

V: TRBV25-1
D: TRBD2
size: .
J: TRBJ2-2
CDR3: CASSDLGLAGVVGELFF
DNA: TGTGCCAGCAGTGATCTCGGACTAGCGGGAGTGGTCGGGGAGCTGTTTTTT

V: TRBV19
D: .
size: .
J: TRBJ1-6
CDR3: CASSIVSTTPLHF
DNA: TGTGCCAGTAGTATAGTGTCAACAACACCCCTCCACTTT

V: TRBV4-1
D: TRBD1
size: few
J: TRBJ1-6
CDR3: CASSQDSRTGRAPLHF
DNA: TGCGCCAGCAGCCAAGACTCCCGGACAGGGAGGGCACCCCTCCACTTT

V: TRBV11-2
D: .
size: .
J: TRBJ1-4
CDR3: CASSLGQGYNEKLFF
DNA: TGTGCCAGCAGCTTAGGTCAGGGTTATAATGAAAAACTGTTTTTT

V: TRBV3-1/TRBV3-2
D: .
size: .
J: TRBJ1-2
CDR3: CASSQEGGTYDYTF
DNA: TGTGCCAGCAGCCAGGAGGGTGGGACCTATGACTACACCTTC

V: TRBV18
D: .
size: once
J: TRBJ1-2
CDR3: CASSPIEQVVNYGYTF
DNA: TGTGCCAGCTCACCAATAGAACAGGTAGTGAACTATGGCTACACCTTC

V: TRBV11-2
D: .
size: .
J: TRBJ1-1
CDR3: CASSFRGYAFF
DNA: TGTGCCAGCAGCTTTAGAGGGTACGCTTTCTTT

V: TRBV7-2
D: .
size: .
J: TRBJ1-4
CDR3: CASSLGWAQGEKLFF
DNA: TGTGCCAGCAGCTTAGGGTGGGCCCAAGGAGAAAAACTGTTTTTT

V: TRBV7-8
D: TRBD1
size: .
J: TRBJ1-4
CDR3: CASSLVRQGLGEKLFF
DNA: TGTGCCAGCAGCTTAGTAAGACAGGGTCTAGGGGAAAAACTGTTTTTT

V: TRBV27
D: .
size: .
J: TRBJ1-5
CDR3: CASSLSSGANQPQHF
DNA: TGTGCCAGCAGTTTATCTTCAGGGGCCAATCAGCCCCAGCATTTT

V: TRBV6-5
D: TRBD1
size: .
J: TRBJ1-2
CDR3: CASRMTGNHGYTF
DNA: TGTGCCAGCAGGATGACAGGGAATCATGGCTACACCTTC

V: TRBV28
D: TRBD1
size: .
J: TRBJ1-2
CDR3: CASSLTGDTKYGYTF
DNA: TGTGCCAGCAGTTTAACAGGGGACACCAAATATGGCTACACCTTC

V: TRBV19
D: .
size: .
J: TRBJ1-5
CDR3: CASSIHESNQPQHF
DNA: TGTGCCAGTAGCATACATGAGAGCAATCAGCCCCAGCATTTT

V: TRBV18
D: TRBD2
size: .
J: TRBJ2-1
CDR3: CASSPSIAGGYNEQFF
DNA: TGTGCCAGCTCACCATCCATAGCGGGGGGCTACAATGAGCAGTTCTTC

V: TRBV27
D: TRBD2
size: .
J: TRBJ2-7
CDR3: CASSLGTSYEQYF
DNA: TGTGCCAGCAGTCTAGGGACTAGCTACGAGCAGTACTTC

V: TRBV15
D: .
size: .
J: TRBJ2-1
CDR3: CATSRVGGSYNEQFF
DNA: TGTGCCACCAGCAGAGTTGGGGGGTCCTACAATGAGCAGTTCTTC

V: TRBV6-5
D: TRBD1
size: .
J: TRBJ2-5
CDR3: CASRLGQNQETQYF
DNA: TGTGCCAGTAGGCTGGGACAGAACCAAGAGACCCAGTACTTC

V: TRBV28
D: .
size: .
J: TRBJ2-1
CDR3: CASSPKAARPNEQFF
DNA: TGTGCCAGCAGTCCAAAGGCGGCGCGGCCCAATGAGCAGTTCTTC

V: TRBV9
D: .
size: .
J: TRBJ1-4
CDR3: CASSAYSGNEKLFF
DNA: TGTGCCAGCAGCGCTTACAGTGGTAATGAAAAACTGTTTTTT

V: TRBV4-1
D: TRBD1
size: .
J: TRBJ2-6
CDR3: CASSQEKGGFGANVLTF
DNA: TGCGCCAGCAGCCAAGAAAAAGGGGGCTTTGGGGCCAACGTCCTGACTTTC

V: TRBV27
D: TRBD2
size: .
J: TRBJ2-1
CDR3: CASSLSGGKYNEQFF
DNA: TGTGCCAGCAGTTTATCGGGAGGGAAATACAATGAGCAGTTCTTC

V: TRBV7-2
D: .
size: .
J: TRBJ2-2
CDR3: CASSSKAGNTGELFF
DNA: TGTGCCAGCAGCTCGAAGGCAGGGAACACCGGGGAGCTGTTTTTT

V: TRBV6-1
D: .
size: .
J: TRBJ1-1
CDR3: CASSELVYRNTEAFF
DNA: TGTGCCAGCAGTGAATTAGTCTACAGGAACACTGAAGCTTTCTTT

V: TRBV27
D: .
size: .
J: TRBJ2-3
CDR3: CASSLYPRDTQYF
DNA: TGTGCCAGCAGTTTATACCCCAGAGATACGCAGTATTTT

V: TRBV5-5
D: TRBD1
size: .
J: TRBJ1-5
CDR3: CASSLGDSPSNQPQHF
DNA: TGTGCCAGCAGCTTGGGGGACAGTCCCAGCAATCAGCCCCAGCATTTT

V: TRBV9
D: .
size: few
J: TRBJ2-3
CDR3: CASSRRSSTDTQYF
DNA: TGTGCCAGCAGCAGACGGAGTAGCACAGATACGCAGTATTTT

V: TRBV3-1/TRBV3-2
D: .
size: .
J: TRBJ1-3
CDR3: CASAQGPSGNTIYF
DNA: TGTGCCAGCGCCCAGGGCCCCTCTGGAAACACCATATATTTT

V: TRBV7-3
D: TRBD1
size: .
J: TRBJ2-5
CDR3: CASSPGQAQETQYF
DNA: TGTGCCAGCAGCCCCGGACAGGCCCAAGAGACCCAGTACTTC